Below are 13 T cell receptor beta chains sequenced from a single sample in a study of cytomegalovirus exposure and HLA in healthy donors. PCR used 60 Vbeta primers and 13 Jbeta primers. The protocol was immunoSEQ multiplex PCR, while the TCRdb copy is restricted to in-frame clones and leaves out a portion. The sample lists about 140,000 clones; more than 75% were seen once. Input material: PBMCs. Receptors originate from a man aged 35-49 years in good health and CMV-seronegative.

This clone was seen more than once but under ten times. This chain joins TRBV28 and TRBJ1-1; D is possibly TRBD1 (5 bases). This CDR3 has 14 amino acids. The germline gives CDR1 MDHEN, CDR2 SYDVKM. V lost 6 bases and J lost 4, with 15 bases in between. CDR3 sequence (DNA): TGTGCCAGCAGCTCGCGAGGCCAGGGCACTGAAGCTTTCTTT. It is translated as CASSSRGQGTEAFF.

This chain connects TRBV6-5 to TRBJ1-2, with 7 positions matching TRBD1. CDR1 is MNHEY and CDR2 is SVGAGI in the germline V gene. The CDR3 is 13 amino acids. V shed 5 bases, J shed 5 bases, and the junction held 5 bases outside the gene matches. CDR3 protein: CASSEQGKYGYTF. The CDR3 nucleotides read TGTGCCAGCAGTGAACAGGGGAAATATGGCTACACCTTC.

V and J are TRBV28 and TRBJ2-7; 12 bases match TRBD1. The CDR3 runs to 16 residues. The trim removed 4 bases at V and 4 bases at J, leaving 8 bases unmatched. Germline lookup yields CDR1 MDHEN and CDR2 SYDVKM. The CDR3, as DNA: TGTGCCAGCAGTTCCGGGACAGGGGGCACAAAATACGAGCAGTACTTC. It translates to CASSSGTGGTKYEQYF.

The rearrangement uses TRBV7-9 and TRBJ1-6, with 7 bases that match TRBD1. V gave up 5 bases and J gave up 8 bases; unmatched junction bases: 6. The CDR3 length is 14 residues. From germline, CDR1 is SEHNR and CDR2 FQNEAQ (reference sequence). As DNA, the CDR3 is TGTGCCAGCAGCGGAGGGACAGTGTATTCACCCCTCCACTTT. Protein product: CASSGGTVYSPLHF.

As regards this clone: One end of the junction is discordant with germline, which a read error may explain. The chain couples TRBV5-1 to TRBJ2-3; the D gene is possibly TRBD2 (5 bases). This CDR3 has 16 amino acids. Germline values: CDR1 SGHRS, CDR2 YFSETQ. The CDR3 nucleotides are TGCGCCAGCTGCTTGGGGAGCGGAGAAATCACAGATACGCAGTATTTT. Translation: CASCLGSGEITDTQYF.

CDR3: CASSLPVTGGVDEQYF. DNA of the CDR3: TGTGCCAGCAGCTTGCCAGTGACAGGGGGCGTCGACGAGCAGTACTTC. V usage is TRBV5-4 and J usage is TRBJ2-7; 10 bases are a match to TRBD1. Per the germline V gene, CDR1 is SGHNT and CDR2 is YYREEE (reference sequence). After removal of 1 base from V and 5 bases from J, the junction contained 9 bases not matched to a gene. The CDR3 has 16 amino acids.

The chain joins TRBV2 to TRBJ2-1; D is possibly TRBD2 (6 bases). Germline V lookup: CDR1 SNHLY, CDR2 FYNNEI. Trimming took off 2 bases at V and 5 bases at J, with 10 bases between the two ends. The CDR3 loop spans 14 amino acids. The CDR3 is CASSELASHNEQFF. CDR3 coding DNA: TGTGCCAGCAGTGAACTAGCGTCCCACAATGAGCAGTTCTTC.

The rearrangement joins TRBV19 to TRBJ2-1; TRBD1 is a possible D gene (6 bases). The CDR3 contains 14 residues. CDR1 LNHDA and CDR2 SQIVND come from the germline V gene (reference sequence). The V end was cut by 8 bases, the J end by 11 bases, with 22 bases between. The CDR3 loop reads CASGDRTVKMKQFF. CDR3 nucleotides: TGTGCCAGTGGAGACCGGACAGTCAAGATGAAGCAGTTCTTC. Full variable domain (remainder filled in from reference TRBV19 and TRBJ2-1): DGGITQSPKYLFRKEGQNVTLSCEQNLNHDAMYWYRQDPGQGLRLIYYSQIVNDFQKGDIAEGYSVSREKKESFPLTVTSAQKNPTAFYLCASGDRTVKMKQFFGPGTRLTVL.

The sample holds a few counts of this clone. Here the CDR3 DNA reads TGTGCCAGCAGCGTACCCGGTGGGACAGGGAGCTACGAGCAGTACTTC. This gives the protein CASSVPGGTGSYEQYF. The chain employs TRBV5-6 and TRBJ2-7; 9 nucleotides align to TRBD1. The CDR3 covers 16 residues. The germline V gene has CDR1 SGHDT and CDR2 YYEEEE. The trim removed 4 bases at V and 3 bases at J, leaving 11 bases unmatched. The whole variable domain, remainder taken from reference TRBV5-6 and TRBJ2-7, is DAGVTQSPTHLIKTRGQQVTLRCSPKSGHDTVSWYQQALGQGPQFIFQYYEEEERQRGNFPDRFSGHQFPNYSSELNVNALLLGDSALYLCASSVPGGTGSYEQYFGPGTRLTVT.

The V gene is TRBV27, the J gene TRBJ2-2; possible D gene TRBD1, 6 bases. The V gene lost 5 bases and the J gene lost 8 bases, with 15 bases spanning the gap. Per the germline V gene, CDR1 is MNHEY and CDR2 is SMNVEV (reference sequence). The CDR3 extends over 14 amino acids. The CDR3: CASSKQGGSGELFF. The CDR3, as DNA: TGTGCCAGCAGTAAACAGGGCGGATCAGGGGAGCTGTTTTTT.

The V call is TRBV5-5, the J call TRBJ1-6; 8 bases are a match to TRBD1. The CDR3 is made up of 17 amino acids. V dropped 1 base and J dropped 7; count of bases not matched to a gene: 10. Germline CDR1 is SGHKS and CDR2 is YYEKEE (reference sequence). As DNA, the CDR3 is TGTGCCAGCAGCTTGTTGGGGGCAGGGGGCTCAAATTCACCCCTCCACTTT. Translating gives CASSLLGAGGSNSPLHF.

This clone was observed a few times. V usage is TRBV4-1 and J usage is TRBJ1-1; 7 bases line up with TRBD1. The V segment lost 4 bases and the J segment 3 bases; nucleotides outside the gene matches: 14. CDR1 is MGHRA and CDR2 is YSYEKL in the germline V gene. The CDR3 covers 17 residues. CDR3 nucleotide sequence: TGCGCCAGCAGCCCCCCGCGTACAGGGGTGGATTACACTGAAGCTTTCTTT. This sequence encodes CASSPPRTGVDYTEAFF.

This rearrangement joins TRBV30 to TRBJ2-7; 8 positions match TRBD1. Germline V CDR1 and CDR2: GTSNPN, SVGIG (reference sequence). The CDR3 runs to 11 residues. After removal of 5 bases from V and 7 bases from J, the junction contained 4 bases not matched to a gene. Written as DNA, the CDR3 is TGTGCCTGGCGACAGGGGAGGGAGCAGTACTTC. This sequence encodes CAWRQGREQYF.